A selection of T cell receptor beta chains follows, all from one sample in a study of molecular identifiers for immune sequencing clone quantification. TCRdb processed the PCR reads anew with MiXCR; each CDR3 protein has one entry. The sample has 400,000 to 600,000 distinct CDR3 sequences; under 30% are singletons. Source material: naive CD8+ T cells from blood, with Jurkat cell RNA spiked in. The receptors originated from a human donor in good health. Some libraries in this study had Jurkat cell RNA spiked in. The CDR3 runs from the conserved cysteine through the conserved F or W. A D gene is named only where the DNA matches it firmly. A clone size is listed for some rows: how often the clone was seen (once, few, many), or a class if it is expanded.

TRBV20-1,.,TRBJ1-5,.,TGCGGTGCTAGAGATCTGGGCAGACCCCCGACGTGGAGCAATCAGCCCCAGCATTTT,CGARDLGRPPTWSNQPQHF
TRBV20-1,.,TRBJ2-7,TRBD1,TGCAGTGCTAGAGATCTCGGAGGGACAGGGGTTCTCGAGCAGTACTTC,CSARDLGGTGVLEQYF
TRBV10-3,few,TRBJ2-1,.,TGTGCCATCAGTGAGGACAGTTCTTACAATGAGCAGTTCTTC,CAISEDSSYNEQFF
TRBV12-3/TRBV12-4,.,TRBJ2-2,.,TGTGCCAGCAGACCCTACACCGGGGAGCTGTTTTTT,CASRPYTGELFF
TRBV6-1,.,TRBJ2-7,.,TGTGCCAGCAGTGACTACGGACTCTACGAGCAGTACTTC,CASSDYGLYEQYF
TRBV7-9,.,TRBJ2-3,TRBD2,TGTGCCAGCAGCCTAAGGGTCTGGACTAGCGGGCCGAACACAGATACGCAGTGTTTT,CASSLRVWTSGPNTDTQCF
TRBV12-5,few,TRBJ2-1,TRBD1,TGTGCTAGTGGTCCCTGGACAGGAAAATACAATGAGCAGTTCTTC,CASGPWTGKYNEQFF
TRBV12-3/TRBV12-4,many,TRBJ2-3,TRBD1,TGTGCCAGCAGTTTTATGGGACAGGACACAGATACGCAGTATTTT,CASSFMGQDTDTQYF
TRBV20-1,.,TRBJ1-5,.,TGCAGTGCTAGAGGAGGCAGGGAGACCGGTCAGCCCCAGCATTTT,CSARGGRETGQPQHF
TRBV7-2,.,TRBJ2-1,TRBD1,TGTGCCAGCAGCCGAACAGGGGGATATTACAATGAGCAGTTCTTC,CASSRTGGYYNEQFF
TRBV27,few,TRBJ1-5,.,TGTGCCAGCAGTTTATCGGGGGCCACGGTCCGGAGCAATCAGCCCCAGCATTTT,CASSLSGATVRSNQPQHF
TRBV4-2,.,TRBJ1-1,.,TGTGCCGGCAGCCAGGGCCCCGGGACCGCATTT,CAGSQGPGTAF
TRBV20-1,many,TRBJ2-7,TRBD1,TGCAGTGCTCACCCCCGGGACAGTTCCCCAGGGTACGAGCAGTACTTC,CSAHPRDSSPGYEQYF
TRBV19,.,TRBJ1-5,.,TGTGCCAGTAGTACCCTGGAGTATCAGCCCCAGCATTTT,CASSTLEYQPQHF
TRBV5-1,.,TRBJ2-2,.,TGCGCCAGCAGCTTGGACCCAGCAAACACCGGGGAGCTGTTTTTT,CASSLDPANTGELFF
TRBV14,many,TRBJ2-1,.,TGTGCCAGCAGCCAAGATTATCCCACGGGGCAGTTCTTC,CASSQDYPTGQFF
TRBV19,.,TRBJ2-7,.,TGTGCCAGTAGTATTTCCGACAGTAGCTCCTACGAGCAGTACTTC,CASSISDSSSYEQYF
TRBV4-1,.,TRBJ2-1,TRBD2,TGCGCCAGCAGCCAAACCCCAGCGGGGGACTACAATGAGCAGTTCTTC,CASSQTPAGDYNEQFF
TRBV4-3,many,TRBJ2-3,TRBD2,TGCGCCAGCAGCCAAGATCCTAGCGGGGGGGCTTCAGATACGCAGTATTTT,CASSQDPSGGASDTQYF
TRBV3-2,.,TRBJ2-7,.,TGTGCGAGCAGTCGCGGACTGGGCTCCTACGAGCAGTACTTC,CASSRGLGSYEQYF
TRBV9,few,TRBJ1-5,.,TGTGCCAGCAGCATGGGGGGGAGCAATCAGCCCCAGCATTTT,CASSMGGSNQPQHF
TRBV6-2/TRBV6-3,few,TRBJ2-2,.,TGTGCCAGCAGTTCACTCACTCTAGGTACCGGGGAGCTGTTTTTT,CASSSLTLGTGELFF
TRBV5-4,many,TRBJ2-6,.,TGTGCCAGCAGCTTGGCCGGGGTCGGGGCCAACGTCCTGACTTTC,CASSLAGVGANVLTF
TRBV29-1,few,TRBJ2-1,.,TGCAGCGTCGGGAGAGGCGCCTACAATGAGCAGTTCTTC,CSVGRGAYNEQFF
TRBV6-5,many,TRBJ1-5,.,TGTGCCAGCAGTGGAGGACAGTTTAGCAATCAGCCCCAGCATTTT,CASSGGQFSNQPQHF
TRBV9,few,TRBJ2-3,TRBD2,TGTGCCAGCAGCGAGGGACTAGCGGGGGGTACTAGCACAGATACGCAGTATTTT,CASSEGLAGGTSTDTQYF
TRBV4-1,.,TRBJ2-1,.,TGCGCCAGTGGAGCGGATGAGCACTTCTTC,CASGADEHFF
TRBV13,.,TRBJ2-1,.,TGTGCCAGCAGCTTAAAGGGGCTGTTTGGCAATGAGCAGTTCTTC,CASSLKGLFGNEQFF
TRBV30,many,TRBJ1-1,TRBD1,TGTGCCTGGAGTCGTGGACAGGGTCGTACTGAAGCTTTCTTT,CAWSRGQGRTEAFF
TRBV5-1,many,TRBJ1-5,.,TGCGCCAGCAGCGCCGGGACGGATCAACAGCCCCAGCATTTT,CASSAGTDQQPQHF
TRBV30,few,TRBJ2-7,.,TGTGCCTGGAGTGTACGTGGGGGGCGATACGAGCAGTACTTC,CAWSVRGGRYEQYF
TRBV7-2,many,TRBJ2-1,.,TGTGCCAGCAGCCCCCCCGGGACTCGCTTTTACAATGAGCAGTTCTTC,CASSPPGTRFYNEQFF
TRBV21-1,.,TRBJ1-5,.,TGTGCCAGCAGCAAACTAGGTGGCCAGCCCCAGCATTTT,CASSKLGGQPQHF
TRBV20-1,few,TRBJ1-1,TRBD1,TGCAGTGCGGCCGGGACAGCAACTACTAACACTGAAGCTTTCTTT,CSAAGTATTNTEAFF
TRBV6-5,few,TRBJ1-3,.,TGTGCCAGCAGTCGAGGATTATACAGGGCCCCCTCTGGAAACACCATATATTTT,CASSRGLYRAPSGNTIYF
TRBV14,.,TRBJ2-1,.,TGTGCCAGCAGCCAAGTCCCCGAACCTATTGGGCAGTTCTTC,CASSQVPEPIGQFF
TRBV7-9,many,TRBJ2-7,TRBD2,TGTGCCAGCAGTGGCAGCGGGGAAAGCTCCTACGAGCAGTACTTC,CASSGSGESSYEQYF
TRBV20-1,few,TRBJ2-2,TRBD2,TGCAGTGCTCACGGGGGGGACTTGAACACCGGGGAGCTGTTTTTT,CSAHGGDLNTGELFF
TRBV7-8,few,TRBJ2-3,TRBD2,TGTGCCAGCAGCTTAACTAGCGGGGTCACAGATACGCAGTATTTT,CASSLTSGVTDTQYF
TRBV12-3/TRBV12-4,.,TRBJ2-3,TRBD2,TGTGCCAGCAGTCGTGCAGCGGGGGGAGATACGCAGTATTTT,CASSRAAGGDTQYF
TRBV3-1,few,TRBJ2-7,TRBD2,TGTGCCAGCAGCCAAGATCTAGCGGGAGCTGCCTACGAGCAGTACTTC,CASSQDLAGAAYEQYF
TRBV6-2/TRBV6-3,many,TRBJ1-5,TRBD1,TGTGCCAGCACGAGAGGGGGCGACTATCAGCCCCAGCATTTT,CASTRGGDYQPQHF
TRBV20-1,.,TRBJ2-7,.,TGCAGTGCTAGAGATTTCGGGGGCCCCTCCGAGCAGTACTTC,CSARDFGGPSEQYF
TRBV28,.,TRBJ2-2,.,TGTGCCAGCAGTTTAGCCTCGACCCCCCCCGGGGAGCTGTTTTTT,CASSLASTPPGELFF